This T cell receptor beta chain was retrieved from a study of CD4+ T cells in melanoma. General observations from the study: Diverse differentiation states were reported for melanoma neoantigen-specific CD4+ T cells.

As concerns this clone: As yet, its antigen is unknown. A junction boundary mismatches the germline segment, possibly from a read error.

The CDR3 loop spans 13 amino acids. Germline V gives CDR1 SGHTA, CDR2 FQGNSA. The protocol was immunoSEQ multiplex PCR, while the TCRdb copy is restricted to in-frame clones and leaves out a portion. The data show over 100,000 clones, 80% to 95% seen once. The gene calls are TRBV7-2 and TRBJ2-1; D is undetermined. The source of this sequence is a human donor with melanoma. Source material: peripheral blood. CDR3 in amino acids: CASSLRAPGEQFF. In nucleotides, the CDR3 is TGCGCCAGCAGCCTCCGGGCCCCTGGTGAGCAGTTCTTC. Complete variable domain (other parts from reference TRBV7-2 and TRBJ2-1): GAGVSQSPSNKVTEKGKDVELRCDPISGHTALYWYRQSLGQGLEFLIYFQGNSAPDKSGLPSDRFSAERTGGSVSTLTIQRTQQEDSAVYLCASSLRAPGEQFFGPGTRLTVL.